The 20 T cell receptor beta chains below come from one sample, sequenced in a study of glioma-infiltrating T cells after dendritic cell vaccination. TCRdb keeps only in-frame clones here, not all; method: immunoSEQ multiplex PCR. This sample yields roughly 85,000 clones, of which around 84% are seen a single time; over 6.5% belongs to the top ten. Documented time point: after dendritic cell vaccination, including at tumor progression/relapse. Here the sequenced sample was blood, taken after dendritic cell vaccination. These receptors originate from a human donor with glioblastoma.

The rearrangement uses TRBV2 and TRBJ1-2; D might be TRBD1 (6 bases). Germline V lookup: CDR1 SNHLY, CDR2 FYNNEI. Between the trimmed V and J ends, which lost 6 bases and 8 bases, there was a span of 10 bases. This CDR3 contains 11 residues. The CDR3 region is CASRAGVGYTF. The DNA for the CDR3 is TGTGCCAGCAGGGCAGGGGTCGGCTACACCTTC.

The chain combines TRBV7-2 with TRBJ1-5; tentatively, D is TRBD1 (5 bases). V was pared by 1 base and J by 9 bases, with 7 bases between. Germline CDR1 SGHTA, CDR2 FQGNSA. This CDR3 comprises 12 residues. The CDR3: CASSLGGGPQHF. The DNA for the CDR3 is TGTGCCAGCAGCTTAGGGGGGGGGCCCCAGCATTTT.

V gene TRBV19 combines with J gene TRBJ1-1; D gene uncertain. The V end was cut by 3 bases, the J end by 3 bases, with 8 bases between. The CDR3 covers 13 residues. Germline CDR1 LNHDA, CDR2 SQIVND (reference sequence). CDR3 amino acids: CASSMGGYTEAFF. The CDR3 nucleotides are TGTGCCAGTAGTATGGGCGGGTACACTGAAGCTTTCTTT.

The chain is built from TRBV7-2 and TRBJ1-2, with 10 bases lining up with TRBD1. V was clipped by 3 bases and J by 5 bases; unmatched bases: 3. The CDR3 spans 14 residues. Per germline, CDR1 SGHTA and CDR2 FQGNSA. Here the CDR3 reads CASSLGTGAYGYTF. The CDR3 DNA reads TGTGCCAGCAGCTTGGGGACAGGGGCTTATGGCTACACCTTC.

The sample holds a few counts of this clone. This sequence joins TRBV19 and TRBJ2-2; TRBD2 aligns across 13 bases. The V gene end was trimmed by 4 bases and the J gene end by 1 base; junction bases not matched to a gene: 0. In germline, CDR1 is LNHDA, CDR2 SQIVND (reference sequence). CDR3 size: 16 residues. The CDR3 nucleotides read TGTGCCAGTAGTAGACTAGCGGGGGGGAACACCGGGGAGCTGTTTTTT. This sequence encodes CASSRLAGGNTGELFF.

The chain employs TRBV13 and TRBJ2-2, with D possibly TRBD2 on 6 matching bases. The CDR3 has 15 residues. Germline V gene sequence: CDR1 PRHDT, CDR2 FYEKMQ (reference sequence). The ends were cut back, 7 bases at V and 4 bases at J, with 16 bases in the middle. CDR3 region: CASTLGRWGTGELFF. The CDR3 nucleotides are TGTGCCAGCACCCTGGGGAGGTGGGGCACCGGGGAGCTGTTTTTT.

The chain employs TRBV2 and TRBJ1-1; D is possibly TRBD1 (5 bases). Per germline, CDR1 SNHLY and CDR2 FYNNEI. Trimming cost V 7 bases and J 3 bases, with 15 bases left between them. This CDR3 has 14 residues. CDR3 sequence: CASNLPGGDTEAFF. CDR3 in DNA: TGTGCCAGCAATCTCCCCGGGGGGGACACTGAAGCTTTCTTT.

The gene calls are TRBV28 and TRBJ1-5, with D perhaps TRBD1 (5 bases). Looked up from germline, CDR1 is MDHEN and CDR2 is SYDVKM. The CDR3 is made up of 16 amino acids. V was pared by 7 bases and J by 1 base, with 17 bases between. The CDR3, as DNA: TGTGCCAGCACTTTGGGGCCGATGATGAGCAATCAGCCCCAGCATTTT. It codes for CASTLGPMMSNQPQHF.

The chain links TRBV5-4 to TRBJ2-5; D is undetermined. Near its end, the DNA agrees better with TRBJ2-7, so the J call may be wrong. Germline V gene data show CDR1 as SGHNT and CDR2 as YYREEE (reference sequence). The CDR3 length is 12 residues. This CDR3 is CASSLSSYEQYF. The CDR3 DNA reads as TGTGCCAGCAGCTTGTCGTCCTACGAGCAGTACTTC.

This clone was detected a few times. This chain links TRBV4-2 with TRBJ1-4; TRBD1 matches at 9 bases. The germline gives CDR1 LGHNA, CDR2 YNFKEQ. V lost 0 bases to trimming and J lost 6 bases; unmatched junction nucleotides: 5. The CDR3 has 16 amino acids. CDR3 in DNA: TGTGCCAGCAGCCAAGATAGGGGACAGGGCCATGAAAAACTGTTTTTT. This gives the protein CASSQDRGQGHEKLFF.

The DNA of the CDR3 is TGTGCCAGCAGTGAATATCCCCGGGGGGGGAATTTAGACTACACCTTC. Residues: CASSEYPRGGNLDYTF. The rearrangement links TRBV25-1 to TRBJ1-2; possible D gene TRBD1, 5 bases. The ends were cut back, 0 bases at V and 10 bases at J, with 21 bases in the middle. This CDR3 contains 16 residues. Germline values: CDR1 MGHDK, CDR2 SYGVNS.

The CDR3 here is CASSYPGTSSELFF. In nucleotides, the CDR3 is TGTGCCAGCAGCTATCCCGGGACTAGTTCGGAGCTGTTTTTT. The chain uses TRBV7-3 and TRBJ2-2, with TRBD2 matching over 8 bases. V was pared by 4 bases and J by 10 bases, with 8 bases of the junction left unmatched. Looked up from germline, CDR1 is SGHTA and CDR2 is FQGTGA. The CDR3 consists of 14 residues.

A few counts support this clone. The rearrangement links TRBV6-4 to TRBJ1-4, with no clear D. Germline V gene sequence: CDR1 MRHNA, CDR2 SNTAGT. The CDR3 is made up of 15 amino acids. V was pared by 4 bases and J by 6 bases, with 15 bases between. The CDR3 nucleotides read TGTGCCAGCAGTGCGGTCGGGAGGGATGATGAAAAACTGTTTTTT. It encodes CASSAVGRDDEKLFF.

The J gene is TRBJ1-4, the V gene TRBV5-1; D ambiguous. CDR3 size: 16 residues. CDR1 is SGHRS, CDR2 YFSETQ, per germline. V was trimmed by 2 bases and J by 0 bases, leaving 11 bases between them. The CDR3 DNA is TGCGCCAGCAGCTTAAACGACGGAGCAACTAATGAAAAACTGTTTTTT. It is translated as CASSLNDGATNEKLFF.

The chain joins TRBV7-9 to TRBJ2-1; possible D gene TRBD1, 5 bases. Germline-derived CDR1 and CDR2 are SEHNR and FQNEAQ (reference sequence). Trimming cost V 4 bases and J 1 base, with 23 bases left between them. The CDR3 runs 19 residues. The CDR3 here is CASSSPPARADPSYNEQFF. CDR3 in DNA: TGTGCCAGCAGCTCCCCACCCGCCAGGGCCGACCCATCCTACAATGAGCAGTTCTTC.

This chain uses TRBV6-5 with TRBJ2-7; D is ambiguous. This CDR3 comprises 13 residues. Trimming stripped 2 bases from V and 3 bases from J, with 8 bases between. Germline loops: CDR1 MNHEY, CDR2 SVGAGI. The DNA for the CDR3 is TGTGCCAGCAGTTACGGAGTAGGCTACGAGCAGTACTTC. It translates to CASSYGVGYEQYF.

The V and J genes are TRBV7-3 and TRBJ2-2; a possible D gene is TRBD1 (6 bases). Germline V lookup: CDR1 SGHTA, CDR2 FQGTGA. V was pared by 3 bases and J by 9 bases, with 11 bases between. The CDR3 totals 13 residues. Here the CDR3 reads CASSFGGPRELFF. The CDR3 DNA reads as TGTGCCAGCAGCTTTGGGGGCCCCAGGGAGCTGTTTTTT.

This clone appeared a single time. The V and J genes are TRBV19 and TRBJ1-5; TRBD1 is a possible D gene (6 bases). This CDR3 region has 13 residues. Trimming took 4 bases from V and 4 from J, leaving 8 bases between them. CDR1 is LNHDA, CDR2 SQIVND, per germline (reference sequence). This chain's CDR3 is CASSNQGNQPQHF. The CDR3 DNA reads TGTGCCAGTAGTAACCAGGGGAATCAGCCCCAGCATTTT.

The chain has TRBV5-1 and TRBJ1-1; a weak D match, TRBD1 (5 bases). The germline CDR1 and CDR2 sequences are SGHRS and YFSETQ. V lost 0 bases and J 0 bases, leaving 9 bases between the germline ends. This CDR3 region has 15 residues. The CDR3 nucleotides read TGCGCCAGCAGCTTGGCGGCAGGGTTGAACACTGAAGCTTTCTTT. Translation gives CASSLAAGLNTEAFF.

Here the CDR3 reads CAWSRGQDNSPLHF. The CDR3 DNA is TGTGCCTGGTCCCGCGGGCAAGATAATTCACCCCTCCACTTT. The rearrangement links TRBV30 to TRBJ1-6; D is unclear. Trimming removed 5 bases from V and 5 bases from J, with 13 bases in between. This CDR3 region has 14 residues. Per the germline V gene, CDR1 is GTSNPN and CDR2 is SVGIG (reference sequence).